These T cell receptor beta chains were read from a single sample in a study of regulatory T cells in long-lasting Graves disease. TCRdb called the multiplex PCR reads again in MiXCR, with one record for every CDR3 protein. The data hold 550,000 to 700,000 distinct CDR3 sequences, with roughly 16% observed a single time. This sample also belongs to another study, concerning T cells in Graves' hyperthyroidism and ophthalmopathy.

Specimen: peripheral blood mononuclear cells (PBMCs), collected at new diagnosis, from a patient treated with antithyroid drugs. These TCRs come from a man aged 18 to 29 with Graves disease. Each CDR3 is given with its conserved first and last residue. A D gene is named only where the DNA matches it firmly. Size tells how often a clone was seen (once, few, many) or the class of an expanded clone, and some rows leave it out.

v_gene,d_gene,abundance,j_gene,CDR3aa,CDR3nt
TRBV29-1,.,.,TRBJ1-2,CSVDQGSYGYTF,TGCAGCGTTGATCAGGGAAGCTATGGCTACACCTTC
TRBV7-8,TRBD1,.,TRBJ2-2,CASSARGQGTGELFF,TGTGCCAGCAGCGCCCGGGGACAGGGGACCGGGGAGCTGTTTTTT
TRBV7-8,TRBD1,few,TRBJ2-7,CASSGRTGHHEQYF,TGTGCCAGCAGCGGGCGGACAGGGCATCACGAGCAGTACTTC
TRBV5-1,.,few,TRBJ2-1,CACRSESGRYSYNEQFF,TGCGCCTGCAGGTCGGAGAGCGGGCGGTACTCCTACAATGAGCAGTTCTTC
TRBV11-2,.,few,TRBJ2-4,CASSNRFDRTIAKNIQYF,TGTGCCAGCAGCAATCGATTTGACAGGACCATAGCCAAAAACATTCAGTACTTC
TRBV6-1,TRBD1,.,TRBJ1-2,CASSADRGLYGYTF,TGTGCCAGCAGCGCAGACAGGGGGCTCTATGGCTACACCTTC
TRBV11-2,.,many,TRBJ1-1,CASSLVPRGNTEAFF,TGTGCCAGCAGCTTAGTCCCCCGGGGGAACACTGAAGCTTTCTTT
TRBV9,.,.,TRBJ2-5,CASSVGGGPLGGETQYF,TGTGCCAGCAGCGTAGGTGGAGGGCCGCTTGGCGGAGAGACCCAGTACTTC
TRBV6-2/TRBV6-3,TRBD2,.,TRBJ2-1,CASSVRRERVAEQFF,TGTGCCAGCAGTGTAAGGCGGGAGAGGGTCGCTGAGCAGTTCTTC
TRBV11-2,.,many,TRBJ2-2,CASSPAGSGELFF,TGTGCCAGCAGTCCCGCGGGGTCCGGGGAGCTGTTTTTT
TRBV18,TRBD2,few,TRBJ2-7,CASSPELAGVPEQYF,TGTGCCAGCTCACCAGAGCTAGCGGGAGTCCCCGAGCAGTACTTC
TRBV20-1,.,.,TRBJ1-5,CSASRDINQPQHF,TGCAGTGCTAGCCGGGACATAAATCAGCCCCAGCATTTT
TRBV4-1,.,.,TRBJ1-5,CASSQGRVFQPQHF,TGCGCCAGCAGCCAAGGGCGGGTGTTTCAGCCCCAGCATTTT
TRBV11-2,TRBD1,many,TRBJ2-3,CASSSYRGRVTDTQYF,TGTGCCAGCAGCTCATACAGGGGGAGAGTCACAGATACGCAGTATTTT
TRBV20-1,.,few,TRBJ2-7,CSASPNEGWGRDEQYF,TGCAGTGCTAGTCCTAATGAGGGGTGGGGCCGGGACGAGCAGTACTTC
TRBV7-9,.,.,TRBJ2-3,CASSPGAPLVTQYF,TGTGCCAGCAGCCCCGGTGCCCCGTTGGTTACGCAGTATTTT
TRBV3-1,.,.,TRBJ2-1,CASSQDVYNEQFF,TGTGCCAGCAGCCAAGACGTCTACAATGAGCAGTTCTTC
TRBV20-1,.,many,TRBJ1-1,CSARQGSGTEAFF,TGCAGTGCTAGGCAGGGGTCGGGGACTGAAGCTTTCTTT
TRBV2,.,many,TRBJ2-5,CASTPRLDQETQYF,TGTGCCAGCACCCCTCGGCTAGACCAAGAGACCCAGTACTTC
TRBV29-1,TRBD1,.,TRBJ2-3,CSVGTGLFTDTQYF,TGCAGCGTCGGGACAGGGCTCTTCACAGATACGCAGTATTTT
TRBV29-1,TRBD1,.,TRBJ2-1,CSVEVDRGVYHEQFF,TGCAGCGTTGAGGTGGACAGGGGAGTTTACCATGAGCAGTTCTTC
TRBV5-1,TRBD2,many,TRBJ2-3,CASTRGGEGGADTQYF,TGCGCCAGCACCCGGGGGGGAGAAGGCGGGGCAGATACGCAGTATTTT
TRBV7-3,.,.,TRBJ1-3,CASSPQGGAGNTIYF,TGTGCCAGCAGCCCACAGGGAGGAGCTGGAAACACCATATATTTT
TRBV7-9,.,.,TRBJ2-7,CASSSRQDGYEQYF,TGTGCCAGCAGCTCCAGACAGGACGGGTACGAGCAGTACTTC
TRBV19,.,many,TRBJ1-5,CASSTTRNQPQHF,TGTGCCAGCAGCACCACTCGCAATCAGCCCCAGCATTTT
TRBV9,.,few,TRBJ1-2,CASSVARDYGYTF,TGTGCCAGCAGCGTAGCACGGGACTATGGCTACACCTTC
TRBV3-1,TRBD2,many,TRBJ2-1,CASSPGLAGGPKGFEQFF,TGTGCCAGCAGCCCGGGACTAGCGGGAGGGCCAAAGGGTTTTGAGCAGTTCTTC
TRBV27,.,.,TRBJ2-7,CASSSRYSYEQYF,TGTGCCAGCAGTTCCCGGTATAGCTACGAGCAGTACTTC
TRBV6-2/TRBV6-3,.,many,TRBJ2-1,CASSYDSSYNEQFF,TGTGCCAGCAGTTATGACTCTTCCTACAATGAGCAGTTCTTC
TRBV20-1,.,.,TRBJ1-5,CSARDLGQGNNQPQHF,TGCAGTGCTAGAGATCTCGGGCAGGGGAACAATCAGCCCCAGCATTTT
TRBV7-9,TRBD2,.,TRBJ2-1,CASSLFSGRAPNEQFF,TGTGCCAGCAGTTTATTTAGCGGGAGGGCCCCCAATGAGCAGTTCTTC
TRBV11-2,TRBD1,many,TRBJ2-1,CASSLRDRDSNEQFF,TGTGCCAGCAGCCTACGGGACAGGGACAGTAATGAGCAGTTCTTC
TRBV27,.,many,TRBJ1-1,CASSNAAQREAFF,TGTGCCAGCAGTAATGCCGCCCAGAGAGAAGCTTTCTTT
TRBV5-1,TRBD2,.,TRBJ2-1,CASSSGAGTSIYNEQFF,TGCGCCAGCAGCTCCGGGGCCGGGACTAGTATCTACAATGAGCAGTTCTTC
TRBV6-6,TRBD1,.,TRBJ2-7,CASSYSETGVTEQYF,TGTGCCAGCAGTTACTCGGAAACAGGGGTGACCGAGCAGTACTTC
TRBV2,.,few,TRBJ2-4,CASSEVPKNIQYF,TGTGCCAGCAGTGAAGTCCCCAAAAACATTCAGTACTTC
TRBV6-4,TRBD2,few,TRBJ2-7,CASTTGLAGVYEQYF,TGTGCCAGCACCACGGGACTAGCGGGGGTATACGAGCAGTACTTC
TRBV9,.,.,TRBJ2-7,CASSVEGVSGYYEQYF,TGTGCCAGCAGCGTAGAAGGCGTTAGCGGTTACTACGAGCAGTACTTC
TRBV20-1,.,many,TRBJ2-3,CSARTADTQYF,TGCAGTGCTAGAACGGCAGATACGCAGTATTTT
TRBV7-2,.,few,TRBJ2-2,CASSFQGRTGELFF,TGTGCCAGCAGCTTCCAGGGGAGGACCGGGGAGCTGTTTTTT
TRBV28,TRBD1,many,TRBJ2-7,CASYSTGTGKQEQYF,TGTGCCAGCTACTCTACCGGGACAGGAAAACAAGAGCAGTACTTC
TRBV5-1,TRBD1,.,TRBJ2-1,CASSLALTGGIFSNEQFF,TGCGCCAGCAGCTTGGCGCTGACAGGGGGCATATTCAGCAATGAGCAGTTCTTC
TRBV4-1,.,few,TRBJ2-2,CASSSMAGELFF,TGCGCCAGCAGCTCAATGGCCGGGGAGCTGTTTTTT
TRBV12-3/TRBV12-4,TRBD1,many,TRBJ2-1,CASSNTGVSYNEQFF,TGTGCCAGCAGCAATACAGGGGTCTCCTACAATGAGCAGTTCTTC
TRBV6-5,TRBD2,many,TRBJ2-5,CASSWREVQETQYF,TGTGCCAGCAGTTGGCGGGAGGTGCAAGAGACCCAGTACTTC
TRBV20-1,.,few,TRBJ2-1,CSASSAYSYNEQFF,TGCAGTGCTAGTTCGGCCTACTCCTACAATGAGCAGTTCTTC